Included here is one T cell receptor (beta chain) sequence, with context. The V and J ends lost 0 bases and 0 bases respectively, with 6 bases between them. Germline-derived CDR1 and CDR2 are LNHNV and YYDKDF (reference sequence). The CDR3 totals 15 residues. This record belongs to a study of blood T cell repertoires in COVID-19. Produced via immunoSEQ multiplex PCR; TCRdb's table is partial and in-frame only. The sample lists some 150,000 clones; 80% were seen once. The sequenced material came from peripheral blood. The rearrangement uses TRBV15 and TRBJ1-5; D is uncertain. The receptor was derived from a woman aged 50 to 60 with acute or convalescent COVID-19. CDR3 protein: CATSREIDSNQPQHF. The CDR3 DNA reads TGTGCCACCAGCAGAGAGATAGATAGCAATCAGCCCCAGCATTTT.